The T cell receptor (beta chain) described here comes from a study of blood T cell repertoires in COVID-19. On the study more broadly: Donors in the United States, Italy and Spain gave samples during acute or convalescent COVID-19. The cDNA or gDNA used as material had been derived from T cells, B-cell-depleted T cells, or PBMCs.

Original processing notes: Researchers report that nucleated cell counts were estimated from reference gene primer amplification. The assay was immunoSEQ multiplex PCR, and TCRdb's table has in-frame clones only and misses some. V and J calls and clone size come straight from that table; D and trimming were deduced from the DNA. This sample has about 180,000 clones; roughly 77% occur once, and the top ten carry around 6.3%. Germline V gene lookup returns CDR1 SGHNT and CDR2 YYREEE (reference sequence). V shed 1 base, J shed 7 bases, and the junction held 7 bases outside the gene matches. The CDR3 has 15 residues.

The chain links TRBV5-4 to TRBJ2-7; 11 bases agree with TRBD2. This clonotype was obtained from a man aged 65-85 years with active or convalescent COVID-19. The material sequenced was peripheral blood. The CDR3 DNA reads TGTGCCAGCAGCTTGCCGACTAGCGGGATTCGTGAGCAGTACTTC. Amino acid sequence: CASSLPTSGIREQYF.